The 22 T cell receptor beta chains below come from one sample, sequenced in a study of T cells in Graves' hyperthyroidism and ophthalmopathy. Amplification targeted TCR beta CDR3 regions from RNA transcripts. RT-PCR in the first round (using the HTBI primer set) targeted the TCR CDR3. TCRdb ran MiXCR on the multiplex PCR reads and lists one entry per CDR3 protein. This sample has approximately 600,000 distinct CDR3 sequences, with less than 25% found just once. The sequenced sample consisted of blood. These receptor sequences come from a man in his thirties or forties with Graves' ophthalmopathy.

This clonotype was detected a few times. The chain joins TRBV7-9 to TRBJ2-1; TRBD1 matches 11 bases. This CDR3 spans 16 amino acids. The J segment lost 8 bases and the V segment lost 6 bases, leaving 12 bases of the junction unmatched. Germline assignment: CDR1 SEHNR and CDR2 FQNEAQ (reference sequence). As DNA, the CDR3 is TGTGCCAGCAGTAAACCTCCGGGACAGGGGGGGGATGAGCAGTTCTTC. Translated: CASSKPPGQGGDEQFF. The full variable domain, completed using reference TRBV7-9 and TRBJ2-1, is DTGVSQNPRHKITKRGQNVTFRCDPISEHNRLYWYRQTLGQGPEFLTYFQNEAQLEKSRLLSDRFSAERPKGSFSTLEIQRTEQGDSAMYLCASSKPPGQGGDEQFFGPGTRLTVL.

Only a few counts were recorded for this clonotype. The J gene is TRBJ2-2, the V gene TRBV20-1, with a weak D call TRBD2 (5 bases). Germline loops: CDR1 DFQATT, CDR2 SNEGSKA (reference sequence). With 6 bases removed from V and 6 bases from J, the gap between germline ends came to 17 bases. The CDR3 consists of 14 residues. CDR3 amino acids: CSARTTSFSGELFF. The CDR3 nucleotides are TGCAGTGCCCGAACCACTAGTTTCTCCGGGGAGCTGTTTTTT.

This clonotype was counted only a few times. The gene calls are TRBV5-1 and TRBJ1-2; D remains ambiguous. The germline V gene encodes CDR1 SGHRS and CDR2 YFSETQ. The CDR3 loop spans 15 amino acids. Trimming removed 0 bases at V and 3 bases at J, with 12 bases between. The CDR3 region has the DNA TGCGCCAGCAGCTTGGAGGGTCCTTCCCACTATGGCTACACCTTC. Protein product: CASSLEGPSHYGYTF. Supplemented by reference TRBV5-1 and TRBJ1-2, the full variable domain reads KAGVTQTPRYLIKTRGQQVTLSCSPISGHRSVSWYQQTPGQGLQFLFEYFSETQRNKGNFPGRFSGRQFSNSRSEMNVSTLELGDSALYLCASSLEGPSHYGYTFGSGTRLTVV.

This clonotype came up a few times. The chain combines TRBV7-3 with TRBJ1-1; 7 nucleotides match TRBD1. Germline V gene data show CDR1 as SGHTA and CDR2 as FQGTGA. With 5 bases clipped from V and 4 bases from J, the junction kept 4 bases outside the gene matches. The CDR3 contains 13 residues. DNA of the CDR3: TGTGCCAGCAGCGTAGGGGACAGCACTGAAGCTTTCTTT. As protein: CASSVGDSTEAFF.

In this sample, this clonotype turned up a few times. The chain employs TRBV12-3 or TRBV12-4 and TRBJ2-5; 8 bases align to TRBD2. J was trimmed by 5 bases and V by 6 bases; bases with no gene match: 11. This CDR3 is 15 amino acids long. The CDR3, as DNA: TGTGCCAGCAGAGAAAGCGGGAGAAAGGGGGAGACCCAGTACTTC. Its translation: CASRESGRKGETQYF.

In DNA, the CDR3 is TGTGCCAGCAGCTTAGCGGGAGACCTCAACAATGAGCAGTTCTTC. It translates to CASSLAGDLNNEQFF. The chain employs TRBV7-3 and TRBJ2-1, with 7 positions matching TRBD2. The junction had 6 bases not matched to a gene; V was cut back by 2 bases and J by 5 bases. The germline V gene has CDR1 SGHTA and CDR2 FQGTGA. CDR3 length: 15 amino acids.

The chain combines TRBV10-3 with TRBJ2-3, with 10 bases lining up with TRBD2. The germline gives CDR1 ENHRY, CDR2 SYGVKD. V was clipped by 7 bases and J by 5 bases; unmatched bases: 6. The CDR3 has 14 amino acids. This CDR3 is CAINPGLALDTQYF. CDR3 sequence (DNA): TGTGCCATCAACCCGGGACTAGCGTTAGATACGCAGTATTTT.

This clonotype is a singleton in its sample. The genes are TRBV7-2 and TRBJ2-7, with TRBD2 matching over 10 bases. This CDR3 region has 15 residues. Germline V lookup: CDR1 SGHTA, CDR2 FQGNSA. After removal of 4 bases from V and 2 bases from J, the junction contained 5 bases not matched to a gene. The CDR3 bases are TGTGCCAGCAGCTCCCAACTAGCGGGGACCTACGAGCAGTACTTC. As protein: CASSSQLAGTYEQYF. The full variable domain, with the rest looked up from reference TRBV7-2 and TRBJ2-7, is GAGVSQSPSNKVTEKGKDVELRCDPISGHTALYWYRQSLGQGLEFLIYFQGNSAPDKSGLPSDRFSAERTGGSVSTLTIQRTQQEDSAVYLCASSSQLAGTYEQYFGPGTRLTVT.

Ten or more counts support this clonotype. V is TRBV12-3 or TRBV12-4 and J is TRBJ2-7; D may be TRBD1 (5 bases). V was pared by 5 bases and J by 6 bases, with 17 bases between. The CDR3 length is 14 residues. The CDR3 DNA sequence: TGTGCCAGCAGTCGATATGGCGGTCAGGGCGAGCAGTACTTC. Translated, it gives CASSRYGGQGEQYF.

This clonotype was seen at least ten times. The CDR3 nucleotides read TGTGCCAGCAGTGGGGGACAGGGACATGGCTACACCTTC. This sequence encodes CASSGGQGHGYTF. V usage is TRBV27 and J usage is TRBJ1-2, with TRBD1 identical over 9 bases. The CDR3 length is 13 residues. Germline V gene sequence: CDR1 MNHEY, CDR2 SMNVEV (reference sequence). Losses at the gene ends were 5 bases for V and 6 bases for J; bases not matched to a gene: 4.

There are many counts of this clonotype. The J gene is TRBJ2-1, the V gene TRBV2; D is undetermined. This CDR3 is built from 14 residues. CDR1 is SNHLY and CDR2 is FYNNEI in the germline V gene. V lost 3 bases and J lost 2, with 8 bases in between. CDR3 region: CASSDRVAYNEQFF. The DNA of the CDR3 is TGTGCCAGCAGTGATCGGGTAGCCTACAATGAGCAGTTCTTC.

In its sample, this clonotype was seen many times. The chain is built from TRBV14 and TRBJ2-7; 9 bases match TRBD2. Germline CDR1 and CDR2: SGHDN and FVKESK. After removal of 6 bases from V and 7 bases from J, the junction contained 13 bases not matched to a gene. CDR3 length: 15 residues. The CDR3, as DNA: TGTGCCAGCAGAACGGCCGGGACTAGCTCGGGAGAGCAGTACTTC. Translating it yields CASRTAGTSSGEQYF. Combining the CDR3 with reference TRBV14 and TRBJ2-7 gives the whole variable domain EAGVTQFPSHSVIEKGQTVTLRCDPISGHDNLYWYRRVMGKEIKFLLHFVKESKQDESGMPNNRFLAERTGGTYSTLKVQPAELEDSGVYFCASRTAGTSSGEQYFGPGTRLTVT.

This chain links TRBV5-1 with TRBJ2-7; D remains unclear. The DNA end favors TRBJ2-1, so the J call may be wrong. Germline V gene data show CDR1 as SGHRS and CDR2 as YFSETQ. This CDR3 has 14 residues. The CDR3 is CASSVDLASYEQFF. CDR3 nucleotides: TGCGCCAGCAGTGTTGATTTAGCTTCTTACGAGCAGTTCTTC.

This clonotype has just a few counts. The chain recombines TRBV3-1 with TRBJ2-7; tentative D call: TRBD2 (5 bases). V was clipped by 0 bases and J by 3 bases, with 15 bases between them. This CDR3 region has 16 residues. The germline gives CDR1 LGHDT, CDR2 YNNKEL (reference sequence). The DNA for the CDR3 is TGTGCCAGCAGCCAAGACACCGGGATCCTCCTCTACGAGCAGTACTTC. Its translation is CASSQDTGILLYEQYF.

J is TRBJ1-4 and V is TRBV28; D call uncertain. In germline, CDR1 is MDHEN, CDR2 SYDVKM. This CDR3 spans 15 amino acids. Trimming shortened V by 3 bases and J by 0 bases, and 8 bases separated the two germline ends. The CDR3 protein is CASSLADATNEKLFF. In DNA form, the CDR3 reads TGTGCCAGCAGTTTGGCTGACGCAACTAATGAAAAACTGTTTTTT.

A few counts support this clonotype. V gene TRBV2 combines with J gene TRBJ2-1; 7 bases line up with TRBD2. After removal of 10 bases from V and 2 bases from J, the junction contained 5 bases not matched to a gene. The CDR3 spans 13 residues. The V gene's germline CDR1 is SNHLY and CDR2 FYNNEI. DNA of the CDR3: TGTGCCACACTAGCGCCTACCTACAATGAGCAGTTCTTC. Its translation is CATLAPTYNEQFF.

There are a few counts of this clonotype. This rearrangement joins TRBV20-1 to TRBJ2-3; 13 nucleotides match TRBD2. Germline V gene lookup returns CDR1 DFQATT and CDR2 SNEGSKA (reference sequence). The CDR3 has 14 residues. V gave up 6 bases and J gave up 6 bases; unmatched junction bases: 6. This CDR3 reads CSAAATSGRDTQYF. The CDR3 DNA follows: TGCAGTGCCGCGGCGACTAGCGGGAGGGATACGCAGTATTTT.

This clonotype has a count of ten or more. CDR3 nucleotides: TGTGCCTGGAGCTCCGGACAGGGGACTCGCTCCTTCTTT. It is translated as CAWSSGQGTRSFF. The J gene is TRBJ1-1, the V gene TRBV30, with TRBD1 matching over 9 bases. This CDR3 is 13 amino acids long. The germline CDR1 and CDR2 sequences are GTSNPN and SVGIG (reference sequence). V shed 3 bases, J shed 14 bases, and the junction held 13 bases outside the gene matches.

In its sample, this clonotype was seen many times. The chain uses TRBV11-2 and TRBJ1-1; tentatively, D is TRBD1 (5 bases). Trimming left V 5 bases short and J 6 bases short, with 16 bases between. The CDR3 is made up of 14 amino acids. The germline gives CDR1 SGHAT, CDR2 FQNNGV. The CDR3 is CASSTTVGSAEAFF. Written as DNA, the CDR3 is TGTGCCAGCAGCACGACAGTTGGGAGCGCTGAAGCTTTCTTT.

This chain links TRBV4-1 with TRBJ2-7; D is unresolved. This CDR3 is 14 amino acids long. Trimming took 3 bases from V and 1 from J, leaving 10 bases between them. Germline assignment: CDR1 MGHRA and CDR2 YSYEKL. The CDR3 DNA follows: TGCGCCAGCAGCCACCTAGGCAAGTCCTACGAGCAGTACTTC. This gives the protein CASSHLGKSYEQYF.

Many counts were recorded for this clonotype. This chain uses TRBV7-8 with TRBJ2-5; no clear D. The germline gives CDR1 SGHVS, CDR2 FQNEAQ. The length of the CDR3 is 14 residues. V gave up 1 base and J gave up 5 bases, with 11 bases separating them. This CDR3 is CASSLVWGGETQYF. The CDR3 DNA follows: TGTGCCAGCAGCTTAGTTTGGGGTGGGGAGACCCAGTACTTC. Supplemented by reference TRBV7-8 and TRBJ2-5, the full variable domain reads GAGVSQSPRYKVAKRGQDVALRCDPISGHVSLFWYQQALGQGPEFLTYFQNEAQLDKSGLPSDRFFAERPEGSVSTLKIQRTQQEDSAVYLCASSLVWGGETQYFGPGTRLLVL.

A word on this clonotype: This sequence may be a read error, since a much larger clone differs from it by one base. CDR3 nucleotides: TGTGCCTGGGGTAGGACAGGAGTCTACGAGCAGTACTTC. This encodes CAWGRTGVYEQYF. The rearrangement joins TRBV30 to TRBJ2-7; 7 positions match TRBD1. Germline trimming cut 5 bases from V and 3 bases from J; bases unmatched to any gene: 7. CDR1 is GTSNPN and CDR2 is SVGIG in the germline V gene (reference sequence). The CDR3 is 13 amino acids.